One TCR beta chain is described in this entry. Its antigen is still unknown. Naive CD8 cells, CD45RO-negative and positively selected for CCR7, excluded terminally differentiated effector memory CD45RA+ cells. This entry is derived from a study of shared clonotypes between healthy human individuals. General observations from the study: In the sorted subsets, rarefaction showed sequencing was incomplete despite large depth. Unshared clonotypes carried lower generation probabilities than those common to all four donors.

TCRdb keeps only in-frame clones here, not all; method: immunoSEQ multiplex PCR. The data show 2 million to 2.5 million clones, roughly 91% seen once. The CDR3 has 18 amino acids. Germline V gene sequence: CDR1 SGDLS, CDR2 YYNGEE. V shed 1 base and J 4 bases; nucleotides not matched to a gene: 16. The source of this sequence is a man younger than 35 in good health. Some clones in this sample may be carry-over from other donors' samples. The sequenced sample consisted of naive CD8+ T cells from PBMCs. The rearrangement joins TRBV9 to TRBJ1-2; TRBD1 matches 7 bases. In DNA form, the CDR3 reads TGTGCCAGCAGCGTAAGCAAAAATTTTAACAGGGGCGGCTATGGCTACACCTTC. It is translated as CASSVSKNFNRGGYGYTF.